This T cell receptor (beta chain) originates from a study of shared clonotypes between healthy human individuals. Across the whole study: Those who served as donors were a couple of women and three men between the ages of 18 and 49. General observations from the study: Sampling included only blood; tissue repertoires likely differ. The naive CD4 repertoires of a handful of donors were compared, and around 5% of clonotypes were shared.

Genomic DNA per cell subset filled all wells of several immunoSEQ plates. Using immunoSEQ multiplex PCR, the repertoire was profiled, and TCRdb retains in-frame clones only, with some absent. The sample lists nearly 750,000 clones; over 55% were seen once. The CDR3 contains 15 residues. CDR1 is PRHDT and CDR2 is FYEKMQ in the germline V gene (reference sequence). The J segment lost 9 bases and the V segment lost 4 bases, leaving 15 bases of the junction unmatched. Concerning this clone itself: Antigen specificity is unknown.

The sample comprised memory CD4+ T cells sorted from blood. Subset described: CD45RA-negative fraction. The source of this sequence is a woman aged 25 to 39 in good health. This chain uses TRBV13 with TRBJ2-7; the match to TRBD2 covers 7 bases. Here the CDR3 reads CASSSTPGLIDRQYF. The CDR3 DNA follows: TGTGCCAGCAGCTCCACCCCGGGACTAATTGACCGGCAGTACTTC. Using reference TRBV13 and TRBJ2-7 for the parts outside the CDR3, the full variable domain is AAGVIQSPRHLIKEKRETATLKCYPIPRHDTVYWYQQGPGQDPQFLISFYEKMQSDKGSIPDRFSAQQFSDYHSELNMSSLELGDSALYFCASSSTPGLIDRQYFGPGTRLTVT.